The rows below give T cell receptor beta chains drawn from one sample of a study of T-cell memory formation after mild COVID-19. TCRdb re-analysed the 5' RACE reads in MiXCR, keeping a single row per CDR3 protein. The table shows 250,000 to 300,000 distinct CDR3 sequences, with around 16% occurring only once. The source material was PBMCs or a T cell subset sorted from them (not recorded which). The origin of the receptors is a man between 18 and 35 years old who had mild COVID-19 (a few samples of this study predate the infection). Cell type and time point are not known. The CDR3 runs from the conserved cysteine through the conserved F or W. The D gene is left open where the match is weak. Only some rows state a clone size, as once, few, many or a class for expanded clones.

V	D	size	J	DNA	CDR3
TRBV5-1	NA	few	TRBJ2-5	TGCGCCAGCAGGAGAGGACCGACCCAAGAGACCCAGTACTTC	CASRRGPTQETQYF
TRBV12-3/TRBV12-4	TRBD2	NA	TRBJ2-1	TGTGCCAGCAGTACCCGGGGGGGCCTCCACAATGAGCAGTTCTTC	CASSTRGGLHNEQFF
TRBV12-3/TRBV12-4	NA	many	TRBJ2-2	TGTGCCAGCAGTTTAGGGCGGCAGGGGAGCGGGGAGCTGTTTTTT	CASSLGRQGSGELFF
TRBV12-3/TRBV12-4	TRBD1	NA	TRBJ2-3	TGTGCCAGCCGGGACAGCTTCACAGATACGCAGTATTTT	CASRDSFTDTQYF
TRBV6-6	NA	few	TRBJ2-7	TGTGCCAGCAGTTACTCGGACAGTAGCCTCTACGAGCAGTACTTC	CASSYSDSSLYEQYF
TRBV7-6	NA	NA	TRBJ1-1	TGTGCCAGCAGCTCCTCGGCCCACACTGAAGCTTTCTTT	CASSSSAHTEAFF
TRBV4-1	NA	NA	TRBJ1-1	TGCGCCAGCAGCCACGGGGGGCCGAACACTGAAGCTTTCTTT	CASSHGGPNTEAFF
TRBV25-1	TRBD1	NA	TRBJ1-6	TGTGCCAGCAACCGGGACAGGGTGAGGAATTCACCCCTCCACTTT	CASNRDRVRNSPLHF
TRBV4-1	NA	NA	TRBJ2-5	TGCGCCAGCAGCCAAGGCAACAGGGTGTCGGAGACCCAGTACTTC	CASSQGNRVSETQYF
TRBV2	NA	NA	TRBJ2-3	TGTGCCAGCAGGGCAGATACGCAGTATTTT	CASRADTQYF
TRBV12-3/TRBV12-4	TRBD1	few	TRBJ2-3	TGTGCCAGCAGTTTAGATCGGACAGGGGTAGATACGCAGTATTTT	CASSLDRTGVDTQYF
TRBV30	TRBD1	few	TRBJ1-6	TGTGCCTGGTCCAACAGGGGGACCTATAATTCACCCCTCCACTTT	CAWSNRGTYNSPLHF
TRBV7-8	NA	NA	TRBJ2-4	TGTGCCAGCAGCTTAGGTCGACAGAAAAACATTCAGTACTTC	CASSLGRQKNIQYF
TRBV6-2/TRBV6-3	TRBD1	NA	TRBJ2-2	TGTGCCAGCAGCACTCAGGGGGCAAGGGCCGGGGAGCTGTTTTTT	CASSTQGARAGELFF
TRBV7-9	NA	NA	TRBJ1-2	TGTGCCAGCAGCTTCGGGACACGGGATGGCTACACCTTC	CASSFGTRDGYTF
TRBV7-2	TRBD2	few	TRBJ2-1	TGTGCCAGCAGCCTCAAAAGCGGGGGAACCTACAATGAGCAGTTCTTC	CASSLKSGGTYNEQFF
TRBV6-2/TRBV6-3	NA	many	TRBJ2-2	TGTGCCAGCAGTTACCGCCGACTAGTCCCCATTACGAACACCGGGGAGCTGTTTTTT	CASSYRRLVPITNTGELFF
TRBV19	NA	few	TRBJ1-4	TGTGCCAGTAGTACCATTACCACCAATGAAAAACTGTTTTTT	CASSTITTNEKLFF
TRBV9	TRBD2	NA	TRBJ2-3	TGTGCCAGCAGTCCGGAACTAGCGGGGGGGGGTCCAGATACGCAGTATTTT	CASSPELAGGGPDTQYF
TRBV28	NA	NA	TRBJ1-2	TGTGCCAGCAGTTCCGTGTCCCGCTACACCTTC	CASSSVSRYTF